The 20 T cell receptor beta chains in this list originate from one sample, sequenced in a study of OX40 agonist ivuxolimab in advanced cancers. Using immunoSEQ multiplex PCR, the repertoire was profiled, and TCRdb retains in-frame clones only, with some absent. The sample has roughly 35,000 clones, roughly four fifths seen once; the top ten hold around 1.9%. The material was CD4+ or CD8+ T cells sorted from blood, obtained in a trial of the OX40 agonist ivuxolimab. The receptor set was obtained from an adult with an advanced solid tumor such as melanoma, head and neck, liver or kidney cancer.

This clone was found once. The chain joins TRBV5-5 to TRBJ2-5; no definite D call. The V end was cut by 2 bases, the J end by 5 bases, with 10 bases between. This CDR3 is built from 13 residues. CDR1 is SGHKS and CDR2 is YYEKEE in the germline V gene (reference sequence). The CDR3 DNA sequence: TGTGCCAGCAGCTTTGGGTCGATGGAGACCCAGTACTTC. This sequence encodes CASSFGSMETQYF.

The rearrangement joins TRBV28 to TRBJ1-4; D not certain. The germline V gene encodes CDR1 MDHEN and CDR2 SYDVKM. This CDR3 is built from 15 residues. Trimming took 2 bases from V and 4 from J, leaving 11 bases between them. CDR3 nucleotides: TGTGCCAGCAGTTTAGTCACACGGAATAATGAAAAACTGTTTTTT. Translation: CASSLVTRNNEKLFF.

V and J are TRBV30 and TRBJ1-5; 9 bases agree with TRBD1. The CDR3 spans 13 residues. Germline assignment: CDR1 GTSNPN and CDR2 SVGIG (reference sequence). V was clipped by 3 bases and J by 4 bases; unmatched bases: 1. The CDR3 DNA is TGTGCCTGGAGACAGGGGGCTAATCAGCCCCAGCATTTT. Encoded protein: CAWRQGANQPQHF.

The chain uses TRBV5-1 and TRBJ2-6; no definite D call. Germline V CDR1 and CDR2: SGHRS, YFSETQ. V dropped 4 bases and J dropped 0 bases, with 11 bases sitting between them. CDR3 length: 16 amino acids. In nucleotides, the CDR3 is TGCGCCAGCAGCCTCCCATTATTCTCTGGGGCCAACGTCCTGACTTTC. Its protein is CASSLPLFSGANVLTF.

The chain carries TRBV25-1 and TRBJ2-3, with 7 positions matching TRBD2. Germline values: CDR1 MGHDK, CDR2 SYGVNS. V shed 7 bases and J 5 bases; nucleotides not matched to a gene: 12. The CDR3 has 15 amino acids. The CDR3 DNA reads TGTGCCAGCACACGGACCGGACTAGAAGGAGATACGCAGTATTTT. This sequence encodes CASTRTGLEGDTQYF.

The chain carries TRBV5-1 and TRBJ1-6; 9 bases match TRBD1. The CDR3 sequence is 15 residues long. The trim removed 0 bases at V and 9 bases at J, leaving 4 bases unmatched. The V gene's germline CDR1 is SGHRS and CDR2 YFSETQ. CDR3 region: CASSLGTGVSSPLHF. The CDR3 DNA is TGCGCCAGCAGCTTGGGGACAGGGGTGAGTTCACCCCTCCACTTT.

V is TRBV7-2 and J is TRBJ1-5, with D hard to call. The CDR3 spans 13 residues. V lost 5 bases and J lost 7, with 12 bases in between. Germline V gene lookup returns CDR1 SGHTA and CDR2 FQGNSA. The CDR3 sequence is CASSRPGLQPQHF. In DNA, the CDR3 is TGTGCCAGCAGCCGACCGGGGTTGCAGCCCCAGCATTTT.

A few counts support this clone. The chain links TRBV5-5 to TRBJ1-6, with unresolved D. This CDR3 comprises 13 residues. V dropped 0 bases and J dropped 9 bases, with 7 bases sitting between them. Germline V gene data show CDR1 as SGHKS and CDR2 as YYEKEE (reference sequence). CDR3 loop: CASSLDPRSPLHF. In nucleotides, the CDR3 is TGTGCCAGCAGCTTGGACCCTCGTTCACCCCTCCACTTT.

The CDR3 region is CASSLQGAGLGYTF. The CDR3 bases are TGTGCCAGCAGCCTTCAGGGGGCTGGATTGGGCTACACCTTC. The chain is built from TRBV9 and TRBJ1-2; TRBD1 matches at 8 bases. The V gene end was trimmed by 4 bases and the J gene end by 8 bases; junction bases not matched to a gene: 10. Germline V gene sequence: CDR1 SGDLS, CDR2 YYNGEE. This CDR3 region has 14 residues.

The CDR3 sequence is CASSLTSRRTPGEQFF. The CDR3 DNA follows: TGTGCCAGCAGCTTAACGTCGAGGAGAACCCCTGGGGAGCAGTTCTTC. The rearrangement links TRBV7-3 to TRBJ2-1, with D hard to call. The V gene lost 0 bases and the J gene lost 10 bases, with 19 bases spanning the gap. CDR1 SGHTA and CDR2 FQGTGA come from the germline V gene. CDR3 length: 16 residues. Full variable domain (missing parts from reference TRBV7-3 and TRBJ2-1): GAGVSQTPSNKVTEKGKYVELRCDPISGHTALYWYRQSLGQGPEFLIYFQGTGAADDSGLPNDRFFAVRPEGSVSTLKIQRTERGDSAVYLCASSLTSRRTPGEQFFGPGTRLTVL.

The gene calls are TRBV2 and TRBJ1-5; D is unresolved. This CDR3 has 13 amino acids. The V end was cut by 1 base, the J end by 6 bases, with 7 bases between. Germline V CDR1 and CDR2: SNHLY, FYNNEI. The CDR3 protein is CASSEGKSQPQHF. Written as DNA, the CDR3 is TGTGCCAGCAGTGAAGGGAAGAGTCAGCCCCAGCATTTT.

As concerns this clone: This CDR3 is also generated by other DNA sequences in the sample. The J gene is TRBJ2-5, the V gene TRBV6-5; D is undetermined. The germline V gene encodes CDR1 MNHEY and CDR2 SVGAGI. V was cut by 0 bases and J by 5 bases, with 16 bases left in between. The CDR3 has 16 residues. CDR3 coding DNA: TGTGCCAGCAGTTACTCCCCCCCGGGCACTGGGGAGACCCAGTACTTC. Its translation: CASSYSPPGTGETQYF.

The V gene is TRBV4-1, the J gene TRBJ2-7; 7 bases align to TRBD1. Germline-derived CDR1 and CDR2 are MGHRA and YSYEKL. CDR3 length: 16 residues. The V segment lost 0 bases and the J segment 0 bases; nucleotides outside the gene matches: 5. The CDR3 DNA follows: TGCGCCAGCAGCCAAGATCGGCAGGGGGTCTCCTACGAGCAGTACTTC. It translates to CASSQDRQGVSYEQYF.

V is TRBV19 and J is TRBJ2-2; D could derive from TRBD1 or TRBD2 (5 bases each). Germline V gene sequence: CDR1 LNHDA, CDR2 SQIVND (reference sequence). V lost 4 bases and J 4 bases, leaving 13 bases between the germline ends. The CDR3 sequence is 15 residues long. In DNA form, the CDR3 reads TGTGCCAGTAGTACGGGATCCCAGGGCACCGGGGAGCTGTTTTTT. This gives the protein CASSTGSQGTGELFF.

CDR3 sequence reads: CASSLEGYNSPLHF. CDR3 bases: TGTGCCAGCAGCTTAGAGGGGTATAATTCACCCCTCCACTTT. V usage is TRBV11-3 and J usage is TRBJ1-6; no clear D gene. CDR3 length: 14 residues. V was cut by 0 bases and J by 4 bases, with 4 bases left in between. Per germline, CDR1 SGHNT and CDR2 YENEEA. Full variable domain (rest looked up from reference TRBV11-3 and TRBJ1-6): EAGVVQSPRYKIIEKKQPVAFWCNPISGHNTLYWYLQNLGQGPELLIRYENEEAVDDSQLPKDRFSAERLKGVDSTLKIQPAELGDSAVYLCASSLEGYNSPLHFGNGTRLTVT.

The chain couples TRBV6-7 to TRBJ1-4; 7 nucleotides match TRBD1. TRBV6-7 is identified as an open reading frame with a role that is uncertain. The CDR3 is 16 amino acids. Trimming cost V 2 bases and J 4 bases; bases outside gene matches: 7. The CDR3, as DNA: TGTGCCAGCAGTTACGCCCCCCAGGGGGGTAATGAAAAACTGTTTTTT. This encodes CASSYAPQGGNEKLFF.

The V call is TRBV6-1, the J call TRBJ1-5; TRBD1 might be the D (5 bases). Germline V gene lookup returns CDR1 MNHNS and CDR2 SASEGT. The CDR3 extends over 14 amino acids. Trimming took off 6 bases at V and 6 bases at J, with 15 bases between the two ends. The CDR3 loop reads CASSESGTGQPQHF. The CDR3 nucleotides are TGTGCCAGCAGCGAAAGCGGGACTGGTCAGCCCCAGCATTTT.

The chain carries TRBV7-3 and TRBJ1-6, with D possibly TRBD1 on 5 matching bases. This CDR3 comprises 16 residues. Trimming shortened V by 6 bases and J by 5 bases, and 17 bases separated the two germline ends. Looked up from germline, CDR1 is SGHTA and CDR2 is FQGTGA. CDR3 DNA sequence: TGTGCCAGCAGGTTCCAGGGACGTTTGGATAATTCACCCCTCCACTTT. Protein sequence: CASRFQGRLDNSPLHF.

The chain recombines TRBV6-6 with TRBJ2-7; D may be TRBD2 (5 bases). CDR1 and CDR2 from the germline V gene are MNHNY and SVGAGI (reference sequence). The CDR3 contains 12 residues. Trimming cost V 8 bases and J 2 bases, with 10 bases left between them. The CDR3 DNA sequence: TGTGCCAGCTCGGGGTCTCCCTACGAGCAGTACTTC. Translated, it gives CASSGSPYEQYF.

This clone was observed a single time. The chain combines TRBV5-1 with TRBJ2-3; no clear D. In germline, CDR1 is SGHRS, CDR2 YFSETQ. The CDR3 is 11 residues long. Deletions cut 2 bases from V and 4 bases from J, with 2 bases between. Here the CDR3 reads CASSFADTQYF. DNA for the CDR3: TGCGCCAGCAGCTTCGCAGATACGCAGTATTTT. The whole variable domain, remainder taken from reference TRBV5-1 and TRBJ2-3, is KAGVTQTPRYLIKTRGQQVTLSCSPISGHRSVSWYQQTPGQGLQFLFEYFSETQRNKGNFPGRFSGRQFSNSRSEMNVSTLELGDSALYLCASSFADTQYFGPGTRLTVL.